This T cell receptor beta chain was captured in a study of Graves' ophthalmopathy and Graves' hyperthyroidism. Across the study: Peripheral blood samples were taken at initial diagnosis, before any treatment.

Ophthalmopathy was moderately-to-severely active, CAS at least 3, NOSPECS at least 4, lasting under 3 months. Other autoimmune diseases, uncontrolled infections, pregnancy and lactation each led to patient exclusion. The PBMC fraction was derived from around 9.4 ml of fresh peripheral blood. Trimming removed 6 bases from V and 7 bases from J; junction bases left unmatched: 7. CDR1 is LNHDA and CDR2 is SQIVND in the germline V gene (reference sequence). The CDR3 consists of 14 residues. RNA transcripts served as template for amplifying TCR beta CDR3 sequences. Second-round multiplex PCR came after first-round RT-PCR with HTBI primers. In TCRdb, the multiplex PCR reads were re-called with MiXCR into one record per CDR3 protein. The sample contains almost 750,000 distinct CDR3 sequences, 35% to 50% of which appear only once.

The gene calls are TRBV19 and TRBJ1-4; the match to TRBD1 covers 8 bases. This TCR came from an adult man with Graves' ophthalmopathy. Sequencing was performed on peripheral blood. The CDR3 here is CASRVTGGTEKLFF. The DNA of the CDR3 is TGTGCCAGTAGGGTAACAGGGGGGACTGAAAAACTGTTTTTT.